These 15 T cell receptor beta chains were all obtained from the same sample, sequenced in a study of blood T cell repertoires in COVID-19. Profiling relied on immunoSEQ multiplex PCR, and the TCRdb table lists in-frame clones only, not all of them. The sample yields under 500,000 clones, around 90% seen once. The sequencing input was PBMCs or T cells enriched from blood (not recorded which). Receptors originate from a woman younger than 35 with acute COVID-19.

The V and J genes are TRBV5-1 and TRBJ2-5, with D possibly TRBD2 on 5 matching bases. This CDR3 has 17 residues. CDR1 SGHRS and CDR2 YFSETQ come from the germline V gene. With 0 bases removed from V and 7 bases from J, the gap between germline ends came to 22 bases. CDR3 loop: CASSLAFVPAGKGTQYF. CDR3 nucleotide sequence: TGCGCCAGCAGCTTGGCCTTCGTTCCAGCCGGGAAGGGGACCCAGTACTTC.

The rearrangement joins TRBV7-2 to TRBJ2-2, with TRBD2 as a possible D gene (5 bases). Trimming took off 3 bases at V and 1 base at J, with 6 bases between the two ends. The CDR3 extends over 14 amino acids. Per germline, CDR1 SGHTA and CDR2 FQGNSA. CDR3 bases: TGTGCCAGCAGCTTCGGACTGAACACCGGGGAGCTGTTTTTT. Translation: CASSFGLNTGELFF.

The V gene is TRBV28, the J gene TRBJ1-2; D is possibly TRBD1 (6 bases). From germline, CDR1 is MDHEN and CDR2 SYDVKM. Trimming removed 7 bases from V and 3 bases from J, with 30 bases in between. The CDR3 runs 19 residues. The CDR3: CASNIPRVGEGQRDYGYTF. CDR3 sequence (DNA): TGTGCCAGCAACATACCCAGGGTAGGAGAAGGACAGAGGGACTATGGCTACACCTTC.

V usage is TRBV10-3 and J usage is TRBJ2-1, with D possibly being TRBD1 (6 bases). Trimming removed 0 bases from V and 5 bases from J, with 11 bases in between. Looked up from germline, CDR1 is ENHRY and CDR2 is SYGVKD. The CDR3 extends over 15 amino acids. CDR3 in DNA: TGTGCCATCAGTGAGTCAGGGACAAATAACAATGAGCAGTTCTTC. It encodes CAISESGTNNNEQFF.

This sequence joins TRBV2 and TRBJ1-3, with D perhaps TRBD1 (6 bases). This CDR3 is 14 amino acids long. Germline V lookup: CDR1 SNHLY, CDR2 FYNNEI. V shed 3 bases and J shed 6 bases, with 12 bases lying between them. The CDR3 protein is CASSDRGGLNTIYF. CDR3 DNA: TGTGCCAGCAGTGATAGGGGGGGACTAAACACCATATATTTT. The full variable domain, completed using reference TRBV2 and TRBJ1-3, is EPEVTQTPSHQVTQMGQEVILRCVPISNHLYFYWYRQILGQKVEFLVSFYNNEISEKSEIFDDQFSVERPDGSNFTLKIRSTKLEDSAMYFCASSDRGGLNTIYFGEGSWLTVV.

This chain links TRBV4-1 with TRBJ1-1; no clear D. There are 13 residues in the CDR3. The germline V gene has CDR1 MGHRA and CDR2 YSYEKL. V was cut by 1 base and J by 5 bases, with 8 bases left in between. In DNA form, the CDR3 reads TGCGCCAGCAGCCAAGTTGGAGATACTGAAGCTTTCTTT. Protein product: CASSQVGDTEAFF.

A few counts support this clone. This sequence joins TRBV6-5 and TRBJ1-2, with D possibly TRBD1 on 6 matching bases. This CDR3 region has 12 residues. Germline-derived CDR1 and CDR2 are MNHEY and SVGAGI. V lost 6 bases and J lost 2, with 7 bases in between. CDR3 nucleotide sequence: TGTGCCAGCAGCGGACAGAACTATGGCTACACCTTC. This translates into CASSGQNYGYTF.

The CDR3 coding sequence is TGTGCCAGTAGACCGGGAGCCCAAGAGACCCAGTACTTC. Protein: CASRPGAQETQYF. This rearrangement joins TRBV19 to TRBJ2-5; perhaps TRBD2 as D (6 bases). CDR1 is LNHDA and CDR2 is SQIVND in the germline V gene (reference sequence). The CDR3 has 13 amino acids. Trimming removed 6 bases from V and 1 base from J, with 9 bases in between.

The chain has TRBV12-5 and TRBJ1-1; D not resolved. The germline gives CDR1 LGHNT, CDR2 FRNRAP. V lost 4 bases and J lost 1, with 19 bases in between. The CDR3 sequence is 17 residues long. The CDR3 loop is CASGSPDYTAENTEAFF. DNA for the CDR3: TGTGCTAGTGGTTCACCCGACTATACCGCAGAGAACACTGAAGCTTTCTTT.

The V call is TRBV7-6, the J call TRBJ2-1; D not certain. Germline V gene sequence: CDR1 SGHVS, CDR2 FNYEAQ. The length of the CDR3 is 15 residues. The V gene lost 6 bases and the J gene lost 0 bases, with 12 bases spanning the gap. CDR3 residues: CASRTTRSSYNEQFF. DNA of the CDR3: TGTGCCAGCAGAACTACCCGGTCCTCCTACAATGAGCAGTTCTTC.

Ten or more counts support this clone. This chain joins TRBV4-3 and TRBJ1-2; the match to TRBD1 covers 7 bases. The junction had 3 bases not matched to a gene; V was cut back by 1 base and J by 7 bases. The germline V gene has CDR1 LGHNA and CDR2 YSLEER. CDR3 size: 13 residues. Here the CDR3 DNA reads TGCGCCAGCAGCCAAGGACAGGGCGGTGGCTACACCTTC. Its protein is CASSQGQGGGYTF.

The chain couples TRBV9 to TRBJ2-3; no definite D call. V shed 2 bases and J shed 2 bases, with 3 bases lying between them. Germline values: CDR1 SGDLS, CDR2 YYNGEE. The CDR3 is 12 amino acids. The CDR3 sequence: CASSVNTDTQYF. CDR3 bases: TGTGCCAGCAGCGTCAACACAGATACGCAGTATTTT.

The rearrangement links TRBV6-5 to TRBJ1-2, with D hard to call. Germline CDR1 reads MNHEY; CDR2 reads SVGAGI. With 8 bases removed from V and 8 bases from J, the gap between germline ends came to 15 bases. The CDR3 loop spans 12 amino acids. Here the CDR3 reads CASETSQWGYTF. The CDR3 nucleotides are TGTGCCAGCGAGACAAGCCAATGGGGCTACACCTTC.

J is TRBJ2-1 and V is TRBV7-8; 11 bases line up with TRBD2. Germline CDR1 reads SGHVS; CDR2 reads FQNEAQ. The CDR3 is made up of 18 amino acids. V lost 5 bases, J lost 8 bases, and 17 bases stayed unmatched. As DNA, the CDR3 is TGTGCCAGCAGCCCGCACCCCGCTAGCGGGGGGCCCCGCGATGAGCAGTTCTTC. This gives the protein CASSPHPASGGPRDEQFF.

The V call is TRBV5-4, the J call TRBJ2-5; D possibly corresponds to TRBD2 (5 bases). The CDR3 is 12 amino acids. Germline-derived CDR1 and CDR2 are SGHNT and YYREEE (reference sequence). With 8 bases removed from V and 4 bases from J, the gap between germline ends came to 12 bases. The CDR3: CASGSPRETQYF. The DNA for the CDR3 is TGTGCCAGTGGGAGTCCGCGAGAGACCCAGTACTTC.